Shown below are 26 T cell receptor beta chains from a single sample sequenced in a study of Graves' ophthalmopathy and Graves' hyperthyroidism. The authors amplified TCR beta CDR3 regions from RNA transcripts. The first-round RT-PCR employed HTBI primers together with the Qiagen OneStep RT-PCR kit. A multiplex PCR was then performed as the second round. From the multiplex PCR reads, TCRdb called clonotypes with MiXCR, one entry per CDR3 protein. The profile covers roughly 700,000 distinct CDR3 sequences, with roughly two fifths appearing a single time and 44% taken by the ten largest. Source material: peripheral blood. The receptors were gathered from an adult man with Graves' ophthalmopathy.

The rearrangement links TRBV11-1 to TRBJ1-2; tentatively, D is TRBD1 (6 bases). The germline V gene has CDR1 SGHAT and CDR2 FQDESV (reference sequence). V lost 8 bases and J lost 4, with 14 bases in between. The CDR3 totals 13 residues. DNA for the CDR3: TGTGCCAGCTCAGCGACAGGACCCTATGGCTACACCTTC. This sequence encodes CASSATGPYGYTF.

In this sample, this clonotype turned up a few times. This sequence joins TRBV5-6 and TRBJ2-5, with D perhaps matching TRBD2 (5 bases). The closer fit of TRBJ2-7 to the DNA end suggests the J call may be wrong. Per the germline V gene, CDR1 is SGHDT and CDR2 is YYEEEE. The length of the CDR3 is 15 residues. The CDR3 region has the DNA TGTGCCAGCAGCTTGGTGGGGAGCAGCCCCTACGAGCAGTACTTC. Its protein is CASSLVGSSPYEQYF.

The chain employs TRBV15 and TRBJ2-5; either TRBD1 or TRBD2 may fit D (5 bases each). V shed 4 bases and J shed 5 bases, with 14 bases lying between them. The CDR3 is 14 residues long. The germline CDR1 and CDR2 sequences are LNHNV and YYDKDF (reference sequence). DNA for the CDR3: TGTGCCACCAGCACAAGAGGGGATCACGAGACCCAGTACTTC. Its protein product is CATSTRGDHETQYF.

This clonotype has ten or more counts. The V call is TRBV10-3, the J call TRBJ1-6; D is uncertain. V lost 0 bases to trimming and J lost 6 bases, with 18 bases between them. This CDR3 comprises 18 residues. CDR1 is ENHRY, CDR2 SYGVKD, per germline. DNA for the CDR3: TGTGCCATCAGTGAGTCGTCGTTCGGTATCGCAGCTAATTCACCCCTCCACTTT. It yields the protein CAISESSFGIAANSPLHF.

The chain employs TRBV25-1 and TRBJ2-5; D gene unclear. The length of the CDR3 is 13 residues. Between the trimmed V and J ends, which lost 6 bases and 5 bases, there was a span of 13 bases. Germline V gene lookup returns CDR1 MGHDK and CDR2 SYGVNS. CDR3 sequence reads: CASRDRGKETQYF. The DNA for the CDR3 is TGTGCCAGCAGAGATAGAGGCAAGGAGACCCAGTACTTC.

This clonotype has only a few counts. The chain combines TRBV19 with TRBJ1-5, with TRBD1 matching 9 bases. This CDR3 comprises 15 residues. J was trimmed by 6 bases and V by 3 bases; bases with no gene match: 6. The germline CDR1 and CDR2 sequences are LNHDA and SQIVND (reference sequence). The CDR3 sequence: CASSMGQGKSQPQHF. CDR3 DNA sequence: TGTGCCAGTAGTATGGGACAGGGAAAAAGTCAGCCCCAGCATTTT.

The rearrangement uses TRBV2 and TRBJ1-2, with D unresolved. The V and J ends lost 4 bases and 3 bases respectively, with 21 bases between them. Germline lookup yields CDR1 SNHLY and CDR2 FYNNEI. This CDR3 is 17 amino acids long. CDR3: CASSAFSLVPLDYGYTF. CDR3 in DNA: TGTGCCAGCAGTGCCTTTAGTTTGGTTCCCTTGGACTATGGCTACACCTTC.

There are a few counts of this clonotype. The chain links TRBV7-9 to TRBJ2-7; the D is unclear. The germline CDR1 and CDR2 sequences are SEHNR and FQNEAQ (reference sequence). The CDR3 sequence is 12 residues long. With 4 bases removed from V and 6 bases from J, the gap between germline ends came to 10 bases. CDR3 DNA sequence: TGTGCCAGCAGCTCAAGTAGTACCGAGCAGTACTTC. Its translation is CASSSSSTEQYF.

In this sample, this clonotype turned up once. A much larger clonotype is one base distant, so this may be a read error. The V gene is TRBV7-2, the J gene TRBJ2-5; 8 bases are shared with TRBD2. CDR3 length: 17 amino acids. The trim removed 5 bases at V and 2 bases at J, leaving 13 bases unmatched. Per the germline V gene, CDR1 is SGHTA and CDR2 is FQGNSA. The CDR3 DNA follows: TGTGCCAGCAGCCGGGGCGCTGGCGGGGGGCAACAAGAGACCCAGTACTTC. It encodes CASSRGAGGGQQETQYF.

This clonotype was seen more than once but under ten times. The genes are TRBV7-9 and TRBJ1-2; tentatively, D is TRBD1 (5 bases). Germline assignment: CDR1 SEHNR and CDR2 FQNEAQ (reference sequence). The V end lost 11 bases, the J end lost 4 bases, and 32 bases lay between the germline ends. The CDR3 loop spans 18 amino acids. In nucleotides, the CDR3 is TGTGCCGCATGGCGGGGATCGGCGCAAGGACATAAGAGCTATGGCTACACCTTC. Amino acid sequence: CAAWRGSAQGHKSYGYTF. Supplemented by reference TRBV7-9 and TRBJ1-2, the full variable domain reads DTGVSQNPRHKITKRGQNVTFRCDPISEHNRLYWYRQTLGQGPEFLTYFQNEAQLEKSRLLSDRFSAERPKGSFSTLEIQRTEQGDSAMYLCAAWRGSAQGHKSYGYTFGSGTRLTVV.

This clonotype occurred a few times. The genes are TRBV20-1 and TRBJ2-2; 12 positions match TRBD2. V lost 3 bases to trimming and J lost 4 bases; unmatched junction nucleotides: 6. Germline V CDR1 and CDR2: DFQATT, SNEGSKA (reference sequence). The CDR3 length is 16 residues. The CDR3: CSARVGLAGRTGELFF. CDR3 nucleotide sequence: TGCAGTGCTAGGGTCGGACTAGCGGGACGCACCGGGGAGCTGTTTTTT.

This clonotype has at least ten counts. The CDR3: CASSVSEQYF. Here the CDR3 DNA reads TGTGCCAGCAGCGTAAGCGAGCAGTACTTC. The chain carries TRBV9 and TRBJ2-7; no firm D call. The CDR3 covers 10 residues. V lost 1 base and J lost 6, with 2 bases in between. Germline CDR1 and CDR2: SGDLS and YYNGEE.

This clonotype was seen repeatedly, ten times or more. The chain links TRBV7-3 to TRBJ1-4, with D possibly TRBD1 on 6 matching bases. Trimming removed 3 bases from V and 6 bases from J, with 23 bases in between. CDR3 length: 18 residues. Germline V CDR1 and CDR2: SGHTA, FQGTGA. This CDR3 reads CASSLEPFSGKGDEKLFF. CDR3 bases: TGTGCCAGCAGCTTGGAACCATTCTCTGGGAAGGGGGATGAAAAACTGTTTTTT.

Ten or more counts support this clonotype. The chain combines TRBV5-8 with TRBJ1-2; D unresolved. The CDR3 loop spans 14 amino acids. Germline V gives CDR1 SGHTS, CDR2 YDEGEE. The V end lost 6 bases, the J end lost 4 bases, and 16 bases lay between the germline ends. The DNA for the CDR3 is TGTGCCAGCACCCTAGGAGGGAGCACCTATGGCTACACCTTC. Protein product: CASTLGGSTYGYTF.

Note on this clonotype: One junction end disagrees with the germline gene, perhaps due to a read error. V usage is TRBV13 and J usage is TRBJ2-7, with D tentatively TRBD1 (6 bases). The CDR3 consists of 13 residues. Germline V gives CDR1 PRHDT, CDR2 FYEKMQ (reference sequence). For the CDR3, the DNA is TGCGCCAGCAGCCAAGAAGCAGGGGTCGAGCAGTACTTC. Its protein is CASSQEAGVEQYF. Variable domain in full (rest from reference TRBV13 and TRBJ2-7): AAGVIQSPRHLIKEKRETATLKCYPIPRHDTVYWYQQGPGQDPQFLISFYEKMQSDKGSIPDRFSAQQFSDYHSELNMSSLELGDSALYFCASSQEAGVEQYFGPGTRLTVT.

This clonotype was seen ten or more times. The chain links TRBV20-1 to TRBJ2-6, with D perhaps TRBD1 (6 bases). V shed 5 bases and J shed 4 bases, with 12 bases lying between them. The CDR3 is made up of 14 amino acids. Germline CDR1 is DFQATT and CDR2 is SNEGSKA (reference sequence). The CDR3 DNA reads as TGCAGTGCTGTGGACAGCAGGGGGGCCAACGTCCTGACTTTC. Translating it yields CSAVDSRGANVLTF.

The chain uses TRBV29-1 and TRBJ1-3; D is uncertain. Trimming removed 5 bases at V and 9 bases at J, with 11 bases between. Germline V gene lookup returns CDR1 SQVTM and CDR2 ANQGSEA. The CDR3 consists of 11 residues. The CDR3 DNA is TGCAGCGTTTATCCAGGAGGCACCATATATTTT. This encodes CSVYPGGTIYF.

The CDR3 protein is CASSFRGRGGVQETQYF. DNA for the CDR3: TGTGCCAGCAGCTTCCGAGGGAGAGGCGGAGTACAAGAGACCCAGTACTTC. The V gene is TRBV7-6, the J gene TRBJ2-5; tentative D call: TRBD2 (5 bases). There are 17 residues in the CDR3. Germline assignment: CDR1 SGHVS and CDR2 FNYEAQ. Trimming cost V 3 bases and J 2 bases, with 19 bases left between them.

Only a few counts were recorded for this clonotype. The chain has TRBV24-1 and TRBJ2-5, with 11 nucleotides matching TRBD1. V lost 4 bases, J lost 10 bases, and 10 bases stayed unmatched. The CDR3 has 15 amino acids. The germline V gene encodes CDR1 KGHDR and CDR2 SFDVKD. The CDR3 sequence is CATSDPGTGGLGQYF. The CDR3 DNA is TGTGCCACCAGTGACCCAGGGACAGGGGGTCTGGGCCAGTACTTC.

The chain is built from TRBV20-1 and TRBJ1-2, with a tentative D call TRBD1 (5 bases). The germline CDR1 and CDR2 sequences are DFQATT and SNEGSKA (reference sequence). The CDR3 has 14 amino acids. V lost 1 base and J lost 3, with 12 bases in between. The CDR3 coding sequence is TGCAGTGCTAGAGGCCAGCGGGGGGACTATGGCTACACCTTC. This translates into CSARGQRGDYGYTF.

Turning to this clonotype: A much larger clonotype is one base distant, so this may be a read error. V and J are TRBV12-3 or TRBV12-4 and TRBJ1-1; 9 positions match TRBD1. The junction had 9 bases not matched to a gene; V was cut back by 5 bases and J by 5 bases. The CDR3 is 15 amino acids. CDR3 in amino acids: CASSGAGTGRTEAFF. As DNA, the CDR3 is TGTGCCAGCAGTGGAGCCGGGACAGGGAGGACTGAAGCTTTCTTT.

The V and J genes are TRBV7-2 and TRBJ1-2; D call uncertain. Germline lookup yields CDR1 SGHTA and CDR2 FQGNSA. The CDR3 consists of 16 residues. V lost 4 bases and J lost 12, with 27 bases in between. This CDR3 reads CASSSLGEISSSGNTF. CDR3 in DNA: TGTGCCAGCAGCTCCCTCGGGGAAATCTCGAGCTCTGGAAACACCTTC.

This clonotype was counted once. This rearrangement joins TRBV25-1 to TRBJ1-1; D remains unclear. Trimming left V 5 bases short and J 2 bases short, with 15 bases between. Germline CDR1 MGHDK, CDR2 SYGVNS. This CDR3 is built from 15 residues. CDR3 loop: CASSSLAGFNTEAFF. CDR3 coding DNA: TGTGCCAGCAGTTCGCTGGCGGGGTTCAACACTGAAGCTTTCTTT.

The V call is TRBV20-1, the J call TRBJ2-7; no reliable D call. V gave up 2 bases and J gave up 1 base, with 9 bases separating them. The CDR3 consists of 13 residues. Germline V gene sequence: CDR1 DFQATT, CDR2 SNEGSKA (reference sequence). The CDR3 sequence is CSARHEASYEQYF. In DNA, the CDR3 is TGCAGTGCTAGACATGAGGCGTCCTACGAGCAGTACTTC.

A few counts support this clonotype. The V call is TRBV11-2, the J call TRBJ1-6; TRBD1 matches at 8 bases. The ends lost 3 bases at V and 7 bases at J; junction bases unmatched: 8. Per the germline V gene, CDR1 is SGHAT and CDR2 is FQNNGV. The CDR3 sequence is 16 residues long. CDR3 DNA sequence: TGTGCCAGCAGCTTGCCCGGACAGGGAGAAAATTCACCCCTCCACTTT. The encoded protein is CASSLPGQGENSPLHF.

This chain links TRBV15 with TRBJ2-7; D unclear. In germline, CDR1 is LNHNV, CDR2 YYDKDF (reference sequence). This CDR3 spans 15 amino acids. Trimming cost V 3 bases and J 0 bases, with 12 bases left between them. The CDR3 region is CATSSLSRDSYEQYF. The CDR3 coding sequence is TGTGCCACCAGCAGTTTGAGTAGGGACTCCTACGAGCAGTACTTC.